The entry that follows covers one T cell receptor (beta chain) sequence. The data were taken from a study of blood T cell repertoires in COVID-19. Whole-study context: COVID-19 samples from acute and convalescent phases originated in the United States, Italy and Spain. PBMCs, B-cell-depleted T cells, or T cells were the source of the cDNA or gDNA that made up the material.

CDR1 is SQVTM and CDR2 is ANQGSEA in the germline V gene. This CDR3 contains 13 residues. Trimming removed 4 bases from V and 1 base from J; junction bases left unmatched: 2. The authors' processing: Amplified reference gene primers provided the basis for estimating nucleated cell counts. The method was immunoSEQ multiplex PCR; TCRdb's version includes in-frame clones alone and lacks a portion of them. V, J and clone size derive from that table, while D and trimming were established from the DNA sequence. The sample lists 65,000 to 85,000 clones, about 82% seen once, with 15% to 20% in the top ten. This receptor was obtained from a woman in her fifties or sixties with acute or convalescent COVID-19. Material for sequencing was peripheral blood. The chain is built from TRBV29-1 and TRBJ1-1, with TRBD1 matching 8 bases. CDR3 bases: TGCAGCGTTGTTACAGGGGGGAACACTGAAGCTTTCTTT. As protein: CSVVTGGNTEAFF.